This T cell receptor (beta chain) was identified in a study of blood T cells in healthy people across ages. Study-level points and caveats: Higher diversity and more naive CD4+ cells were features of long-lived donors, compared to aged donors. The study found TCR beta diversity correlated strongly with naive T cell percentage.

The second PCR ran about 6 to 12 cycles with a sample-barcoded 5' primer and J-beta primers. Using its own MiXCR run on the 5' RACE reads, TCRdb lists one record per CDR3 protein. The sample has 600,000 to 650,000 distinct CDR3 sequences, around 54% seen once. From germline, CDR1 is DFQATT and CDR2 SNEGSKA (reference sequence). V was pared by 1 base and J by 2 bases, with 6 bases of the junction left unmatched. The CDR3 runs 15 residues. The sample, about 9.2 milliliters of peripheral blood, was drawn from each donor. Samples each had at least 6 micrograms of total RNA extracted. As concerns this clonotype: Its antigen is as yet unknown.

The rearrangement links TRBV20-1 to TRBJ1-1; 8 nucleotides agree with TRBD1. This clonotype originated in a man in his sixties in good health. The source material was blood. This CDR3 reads CSARALGQGNTEAFF. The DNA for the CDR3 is TGCAGTGCTAGAGCCCTAGGACAGGGAAACACTGAAGCTTTCTTT.